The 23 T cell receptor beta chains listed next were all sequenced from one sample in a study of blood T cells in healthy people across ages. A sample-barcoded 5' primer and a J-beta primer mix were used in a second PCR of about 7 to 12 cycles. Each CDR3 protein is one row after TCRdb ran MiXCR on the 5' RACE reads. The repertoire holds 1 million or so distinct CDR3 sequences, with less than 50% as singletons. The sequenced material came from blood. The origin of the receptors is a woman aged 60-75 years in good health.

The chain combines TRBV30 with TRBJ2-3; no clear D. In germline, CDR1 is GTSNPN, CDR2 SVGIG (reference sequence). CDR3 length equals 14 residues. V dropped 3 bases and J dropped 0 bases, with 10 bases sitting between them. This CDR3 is CAWSVGSSTDTQYF. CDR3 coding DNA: TGTGCCTGGAGCGTAGGATCTAGCACAGATACGCAGTATTTT.

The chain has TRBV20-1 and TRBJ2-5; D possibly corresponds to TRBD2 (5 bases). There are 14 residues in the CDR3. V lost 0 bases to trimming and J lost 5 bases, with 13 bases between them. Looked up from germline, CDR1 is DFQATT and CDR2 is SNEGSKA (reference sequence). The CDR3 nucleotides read TGCAGTGCTAGAGACCCCCGACTAAAGGAGACCCAGTACTTC. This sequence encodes CSARDPRLKETQYF.

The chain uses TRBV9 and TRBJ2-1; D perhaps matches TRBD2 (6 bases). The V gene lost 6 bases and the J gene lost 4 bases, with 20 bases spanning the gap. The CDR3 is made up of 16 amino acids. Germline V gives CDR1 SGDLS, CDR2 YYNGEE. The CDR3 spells CASNLGGTYEYNEQFF. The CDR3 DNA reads TGTGCCAGCAATCTCGGCGGGACCTACGAATACAATGAGCAGTTCTTC.

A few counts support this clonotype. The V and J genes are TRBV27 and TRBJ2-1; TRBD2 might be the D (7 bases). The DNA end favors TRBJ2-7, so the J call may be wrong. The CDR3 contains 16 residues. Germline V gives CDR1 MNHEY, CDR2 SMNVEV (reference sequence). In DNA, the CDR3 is TGTGCCAGCACCATAGGGGGGGCCAGCTCCTACAATGAGCAGTACTTC. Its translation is CASTIGGASSYNEQYF.

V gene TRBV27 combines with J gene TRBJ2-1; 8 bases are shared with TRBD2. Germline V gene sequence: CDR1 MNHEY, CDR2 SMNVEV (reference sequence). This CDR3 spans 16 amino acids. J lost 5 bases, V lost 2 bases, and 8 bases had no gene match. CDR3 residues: CASSLQSGSPHNEQFF. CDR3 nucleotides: TGTGCCAGCAGTTTACAGAGCGGGAGTCCCCACAATGAGCAGTTCTTC.

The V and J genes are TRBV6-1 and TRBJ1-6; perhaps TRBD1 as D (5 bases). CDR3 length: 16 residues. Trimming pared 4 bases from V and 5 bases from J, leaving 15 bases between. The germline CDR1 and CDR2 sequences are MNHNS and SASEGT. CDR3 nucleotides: TGTGCCAGCAGTGCCTCCCTCGGGGGAAATAATTCACCCCTCCACTTT. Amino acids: CASSASLGGNNSPLHF.

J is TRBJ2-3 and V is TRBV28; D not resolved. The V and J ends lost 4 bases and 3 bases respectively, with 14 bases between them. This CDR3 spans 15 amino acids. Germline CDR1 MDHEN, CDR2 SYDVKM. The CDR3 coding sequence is TGTGCCAGCAGTTCCACACCACCCCGGACAGATACGCAGTATTTT. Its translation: CASSSTPPRTDTQYF.

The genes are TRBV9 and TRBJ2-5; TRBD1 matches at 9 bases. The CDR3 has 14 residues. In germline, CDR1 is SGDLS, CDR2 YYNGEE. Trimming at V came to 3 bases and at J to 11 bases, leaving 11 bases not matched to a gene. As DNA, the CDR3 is TGTGCCAGCAGCGGGGGACAGGGTCTTTTGGAGCAGTACTTC. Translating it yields CASSGGQGLLEQYF.

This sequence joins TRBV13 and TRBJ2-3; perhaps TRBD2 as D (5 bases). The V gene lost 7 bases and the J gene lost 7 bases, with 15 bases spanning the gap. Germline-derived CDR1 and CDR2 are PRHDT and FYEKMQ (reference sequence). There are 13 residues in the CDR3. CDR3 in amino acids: CASNFVALNTQYF. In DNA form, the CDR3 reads TGTGCCAGCAACTTTGTAGCGTTAAATACGCAGTATTTT.

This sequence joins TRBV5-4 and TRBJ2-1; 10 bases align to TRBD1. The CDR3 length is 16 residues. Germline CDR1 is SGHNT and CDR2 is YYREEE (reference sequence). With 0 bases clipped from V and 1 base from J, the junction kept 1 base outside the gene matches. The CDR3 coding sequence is TGTGCCAGCAGCTTGGGGGGACAGGGGTCCTACAATGAGCAGTTCTTC. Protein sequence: CASSLGGQGSYNEQFF.

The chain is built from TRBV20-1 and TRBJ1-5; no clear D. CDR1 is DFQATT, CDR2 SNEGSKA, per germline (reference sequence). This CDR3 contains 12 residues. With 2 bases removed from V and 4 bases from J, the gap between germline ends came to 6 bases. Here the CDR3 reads CSARNGNQPQHF. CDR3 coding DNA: TGCAGTGCTAGAAACGGGAATCAGCCCCAGCATTTT.

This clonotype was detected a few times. In DNA form, the CDR3 reads TGTGCCAGCAGTATCGTCAAAACAGGAACCCAGTACTTC. Protein sequence: CASSIVKTGTQYF. This sequence joins TRBV28 and TRBJ2-5; D perhaps matches TRBD1 (5 bases). V lost 5 bases, J lost 8 bases, and 15 bases lay in between. There are 13 residues in the CDR3. The germline CDR1 and CDR2 sequences are MDHEN and SYDVKM.

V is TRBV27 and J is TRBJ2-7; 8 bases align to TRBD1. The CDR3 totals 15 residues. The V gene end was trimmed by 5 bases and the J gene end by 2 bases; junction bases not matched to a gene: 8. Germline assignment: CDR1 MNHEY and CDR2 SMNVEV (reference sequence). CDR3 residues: CASSRTGGLTYEQYF. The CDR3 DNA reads TGTGCCAGCAGTCGAACAGGGGGGTTAACCTACGAGCAGTACTTC.

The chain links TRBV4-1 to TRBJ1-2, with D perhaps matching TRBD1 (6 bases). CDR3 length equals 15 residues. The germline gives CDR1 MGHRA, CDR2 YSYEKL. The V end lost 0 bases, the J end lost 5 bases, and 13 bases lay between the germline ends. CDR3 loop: CASSQERGQGYGYTF. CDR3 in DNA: TGCGCCAGCAGCCAAGAACGGGGGCAGGGGTATGGCTACACCTTC.

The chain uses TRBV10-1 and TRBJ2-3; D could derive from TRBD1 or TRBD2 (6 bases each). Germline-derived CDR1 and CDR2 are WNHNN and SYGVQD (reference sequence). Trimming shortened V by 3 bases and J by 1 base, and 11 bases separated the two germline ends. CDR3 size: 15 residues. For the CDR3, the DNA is TGCGCCAGCAGTGAAAGGGGGGTTGGCACAGATACGCAGTATTTT. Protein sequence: CASSERGVGTDTQYF.

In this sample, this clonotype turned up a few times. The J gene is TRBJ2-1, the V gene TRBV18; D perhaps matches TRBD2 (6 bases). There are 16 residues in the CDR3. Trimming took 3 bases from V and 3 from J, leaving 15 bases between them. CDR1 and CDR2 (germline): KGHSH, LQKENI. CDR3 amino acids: CASSPSGRTVYNEQFF. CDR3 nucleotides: TGTGCCAGCTCACCGTCGGGGAGGACCGTCTACAATGAGCAGTTCTTC.

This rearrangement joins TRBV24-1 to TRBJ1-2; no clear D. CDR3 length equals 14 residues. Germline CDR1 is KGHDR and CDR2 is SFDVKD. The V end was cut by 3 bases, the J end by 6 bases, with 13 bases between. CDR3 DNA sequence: TGTGCCACCAGTGATGGGCAGCCAGACCATGGCTACACCTTC. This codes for CATSDGQPDHGYTF.

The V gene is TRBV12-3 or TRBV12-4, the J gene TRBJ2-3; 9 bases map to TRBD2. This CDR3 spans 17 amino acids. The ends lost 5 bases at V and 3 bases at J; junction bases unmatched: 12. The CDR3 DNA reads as TGTGCCAGCAGTCGAGGACTAGCGCCGGTGGAAACAGATACGCAGTATTTT. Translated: CASSRGLAPVETDTQYF.

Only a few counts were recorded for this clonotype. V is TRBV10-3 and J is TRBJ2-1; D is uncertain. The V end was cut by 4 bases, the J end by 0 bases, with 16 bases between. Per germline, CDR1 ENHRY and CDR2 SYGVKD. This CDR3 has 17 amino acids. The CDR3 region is CAISGPGAEGSYNEQFF. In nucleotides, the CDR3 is TGTGCCATCAGTGGCCCCGGCGCGGAAGGCTCCTACAATGAGCAGTTCTTC.

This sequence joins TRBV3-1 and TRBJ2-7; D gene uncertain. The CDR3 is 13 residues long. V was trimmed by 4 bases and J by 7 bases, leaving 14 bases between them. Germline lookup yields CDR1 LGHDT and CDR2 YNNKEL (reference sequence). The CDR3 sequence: CASSLNHRNEQYF. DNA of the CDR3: TGTGCCAGCAGCCTAAACCATCGCAATGAGCAGTACTTC.

CDR3 protein: CSAHGLAGERKQFF. The CDR3 DNA sequence: TGCAGTGCCCATGGGCTAGCGGGAGAGAGGAAGCAGTTCTTC. The genes are TRBV20-1 and TRBJ2-1; TRBD2 matches 10 bases. The CDR3 spans 14 residues. The V gene end was trimmed by 6 bases and the J gene end by 11 bases; junction bases not matched to a gene: 13. Per germline, CDR1 DFQATT and CDR2 SNEGSKA (reference sequence).

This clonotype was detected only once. The CDR3 bases are TGTGCCAGCAGCCCTGCCCGACAGAGCTCCTACAATGAGCAGTTCTTC. Residues: CASSPARQSSYNEQFF. V and J are TRBV7-7 and TRBJ2-1, with D possibly matching TRBD1 (5 bases). V dropped 5 bases and J dropped 0 bases, with 14 bases sitting between them. Germline values: CDR1 SSHAT, CDR2 FNYEAQ (reference sequence). CDR3 length: 16 amino acids.

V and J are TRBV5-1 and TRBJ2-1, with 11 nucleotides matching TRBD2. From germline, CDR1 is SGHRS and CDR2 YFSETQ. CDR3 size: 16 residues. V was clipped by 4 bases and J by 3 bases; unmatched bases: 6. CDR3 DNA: TGCGCCAGCAGCAATCTAGCGGGAGGCGGCTACAATGAGCAGTTCTTC. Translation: CASSNLAGGGYNEQFF. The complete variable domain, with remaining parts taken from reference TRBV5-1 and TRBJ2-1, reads KAGVTQTPRYLIKTRGQQVTLSCSPISGHRSVSWYQQTPGQGLQFLFEYFSETQRNKGNFPGRFSGRQFSNSRSEMNVSTLELGDSALYLCASSNLAGGGYNEQFFGPGTRLTVL.